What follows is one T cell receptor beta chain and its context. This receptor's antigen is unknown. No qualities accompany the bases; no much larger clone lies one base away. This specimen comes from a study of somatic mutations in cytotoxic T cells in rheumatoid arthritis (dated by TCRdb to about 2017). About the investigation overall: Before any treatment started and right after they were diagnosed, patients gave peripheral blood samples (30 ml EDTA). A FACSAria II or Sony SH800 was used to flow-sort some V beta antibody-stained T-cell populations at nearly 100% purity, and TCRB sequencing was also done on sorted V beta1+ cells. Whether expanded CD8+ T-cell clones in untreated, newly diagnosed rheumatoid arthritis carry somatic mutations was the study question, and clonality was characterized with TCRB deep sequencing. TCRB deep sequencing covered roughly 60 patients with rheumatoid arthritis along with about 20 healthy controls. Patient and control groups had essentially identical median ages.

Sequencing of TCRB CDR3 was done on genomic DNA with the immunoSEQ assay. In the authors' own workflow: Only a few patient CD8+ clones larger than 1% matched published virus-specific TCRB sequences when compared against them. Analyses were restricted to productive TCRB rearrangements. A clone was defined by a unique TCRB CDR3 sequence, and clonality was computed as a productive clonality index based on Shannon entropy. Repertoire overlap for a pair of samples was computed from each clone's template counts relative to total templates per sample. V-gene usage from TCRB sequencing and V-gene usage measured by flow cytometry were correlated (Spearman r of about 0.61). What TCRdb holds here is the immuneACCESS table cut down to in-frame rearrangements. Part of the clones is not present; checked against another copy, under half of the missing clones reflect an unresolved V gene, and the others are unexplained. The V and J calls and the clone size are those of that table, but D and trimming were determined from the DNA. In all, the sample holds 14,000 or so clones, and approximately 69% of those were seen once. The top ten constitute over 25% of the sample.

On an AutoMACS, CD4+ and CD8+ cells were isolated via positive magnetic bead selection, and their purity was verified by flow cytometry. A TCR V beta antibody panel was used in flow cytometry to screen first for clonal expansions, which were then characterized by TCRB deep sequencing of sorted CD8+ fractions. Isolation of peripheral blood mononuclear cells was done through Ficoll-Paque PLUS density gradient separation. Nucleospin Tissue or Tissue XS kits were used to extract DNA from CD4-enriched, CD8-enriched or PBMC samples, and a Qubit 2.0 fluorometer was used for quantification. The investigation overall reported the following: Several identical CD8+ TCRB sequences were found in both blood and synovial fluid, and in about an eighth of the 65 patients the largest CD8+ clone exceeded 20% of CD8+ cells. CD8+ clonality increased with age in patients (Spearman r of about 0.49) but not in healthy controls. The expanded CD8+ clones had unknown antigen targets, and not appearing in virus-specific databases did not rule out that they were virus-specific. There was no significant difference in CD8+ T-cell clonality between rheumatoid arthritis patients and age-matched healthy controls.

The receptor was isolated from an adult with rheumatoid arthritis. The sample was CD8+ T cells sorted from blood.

The nucleotide sequence reads TGCAGCGTTTTATTTACAGGGGGGTACGAGCAGTACTTC. This encodes CSVLFTGGYEQYF. The V and J segments used are TRBV29-1 and TRBJ2-7, and 8 junctional nucleotides match TRBD1. Unmatched junction bases come to 7, with V trimmed by 5 bases and J by 4 bases. Counted from cysteine to phenylalanine, this CDR3 has 13 amino acids. Only the CDR3 DNA is retained, 39 bases long and in frame from the first base. The CDR1 and CDR2 encoded by the germline V gene are SQVTM and ANQGSEA.